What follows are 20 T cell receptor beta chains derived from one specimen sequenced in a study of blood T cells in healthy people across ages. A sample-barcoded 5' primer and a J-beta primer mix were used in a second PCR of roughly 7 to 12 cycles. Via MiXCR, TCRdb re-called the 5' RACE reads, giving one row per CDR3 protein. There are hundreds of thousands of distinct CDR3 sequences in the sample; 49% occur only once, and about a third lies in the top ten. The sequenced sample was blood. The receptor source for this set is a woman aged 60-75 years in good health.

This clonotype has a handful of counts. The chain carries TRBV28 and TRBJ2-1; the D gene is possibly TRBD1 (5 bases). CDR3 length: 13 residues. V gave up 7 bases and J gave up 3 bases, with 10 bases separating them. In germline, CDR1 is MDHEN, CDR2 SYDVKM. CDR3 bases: TGTGCCAGCACCCAGACAGTCTACAATGAGCAGTTCTTC. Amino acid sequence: CASTQTVYNEQFF.

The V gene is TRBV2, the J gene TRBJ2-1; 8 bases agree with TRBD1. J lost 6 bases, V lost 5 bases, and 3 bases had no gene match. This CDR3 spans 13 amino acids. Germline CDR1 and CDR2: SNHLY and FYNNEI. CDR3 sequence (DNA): TGTGCCAGCAGTAGACAGGGGTCCAATGAGCAGTTCTTC. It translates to CASSRQGSNEQFF.

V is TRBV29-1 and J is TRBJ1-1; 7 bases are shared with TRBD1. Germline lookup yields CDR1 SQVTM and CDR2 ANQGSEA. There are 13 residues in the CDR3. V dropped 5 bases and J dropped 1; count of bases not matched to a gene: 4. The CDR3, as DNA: TGCAGCGTTAACAGGGGCCCGAACACTGAAGCTTTCTTT. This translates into CSVNRGPNTEAFF.

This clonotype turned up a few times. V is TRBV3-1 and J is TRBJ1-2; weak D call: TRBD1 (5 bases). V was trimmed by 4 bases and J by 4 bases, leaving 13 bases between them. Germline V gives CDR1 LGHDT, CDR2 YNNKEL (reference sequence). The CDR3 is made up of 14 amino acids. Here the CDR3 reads CASSRLGDSYGYTF. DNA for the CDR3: TGTGCCAGCAGCCGGTTGGGGGACTCCTATGGCTACACCTTC. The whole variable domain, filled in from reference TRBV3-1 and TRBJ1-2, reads DTAVSQTPKYLVTQMGNDKSIKCEQNLGHDTMYWYKQDSKKFLKIMFSYNNKELIINETVPNRFSPKSPDKAHLNLHINSLELGDSAVYFCASSRLGDSYGYTFGSGTRLTVV.

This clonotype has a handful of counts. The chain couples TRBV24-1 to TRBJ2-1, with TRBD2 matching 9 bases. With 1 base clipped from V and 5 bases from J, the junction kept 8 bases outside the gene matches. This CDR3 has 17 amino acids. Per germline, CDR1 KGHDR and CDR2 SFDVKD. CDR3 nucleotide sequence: TGTGCCACCAGTGATTTTGGGGCTAGCGGGATCGACAATGAGCAGTTCTTC. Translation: CATSDFGASGIDNEQFF.

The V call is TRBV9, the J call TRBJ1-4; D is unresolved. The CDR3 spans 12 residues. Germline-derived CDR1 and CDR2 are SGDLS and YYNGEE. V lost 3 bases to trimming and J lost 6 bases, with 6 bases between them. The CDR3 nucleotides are TGTGCCAGCAGCGCTTACGATGAAAAACTGTTTTTT. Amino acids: CASSAYDEKLFF.

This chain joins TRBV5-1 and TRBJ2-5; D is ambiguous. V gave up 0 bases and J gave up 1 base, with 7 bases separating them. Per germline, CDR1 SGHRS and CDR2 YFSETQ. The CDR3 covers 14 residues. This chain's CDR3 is CASSLDAFQETQYF. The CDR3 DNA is TGCGCCAGCAGCTTGGATGCATTCCAAGAGACCCAGTACTTC.

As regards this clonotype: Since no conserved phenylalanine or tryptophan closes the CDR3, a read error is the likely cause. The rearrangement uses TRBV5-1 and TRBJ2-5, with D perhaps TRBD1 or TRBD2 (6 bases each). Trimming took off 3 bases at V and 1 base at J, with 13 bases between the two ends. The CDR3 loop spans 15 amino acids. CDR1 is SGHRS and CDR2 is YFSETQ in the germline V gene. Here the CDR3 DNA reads TGCGCCAGCAGCTCCGCTACGGGGGCCCAAGAGACCCAGTACATC. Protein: CASSSATGAQETQYI.

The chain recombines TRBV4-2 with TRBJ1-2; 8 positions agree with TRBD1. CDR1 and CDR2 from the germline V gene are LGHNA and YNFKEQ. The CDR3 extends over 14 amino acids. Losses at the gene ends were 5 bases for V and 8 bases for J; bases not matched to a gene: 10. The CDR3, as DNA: TGTGCCAGCAGCGAACCCCAGGGGGCTGGAGGCTACACCTTC. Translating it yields CASSEPQGAGGYTF.

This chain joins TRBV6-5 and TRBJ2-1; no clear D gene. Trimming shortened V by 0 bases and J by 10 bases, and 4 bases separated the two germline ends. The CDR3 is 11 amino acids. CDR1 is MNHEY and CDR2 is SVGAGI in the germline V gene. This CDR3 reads CASSYSTEQFF. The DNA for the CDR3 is TGTGCCAGCAGTTACTCTACCGAGCAGTTCTTC.

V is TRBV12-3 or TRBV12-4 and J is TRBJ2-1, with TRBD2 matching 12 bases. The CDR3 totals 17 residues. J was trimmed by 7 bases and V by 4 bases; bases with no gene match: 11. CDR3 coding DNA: TGTGCCAGCAGTTCCAGGCTAGCGGGAGGGCCGCGGAATGAGCAGTTCTTC. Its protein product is CASSSRLAGGPRNEQFF.

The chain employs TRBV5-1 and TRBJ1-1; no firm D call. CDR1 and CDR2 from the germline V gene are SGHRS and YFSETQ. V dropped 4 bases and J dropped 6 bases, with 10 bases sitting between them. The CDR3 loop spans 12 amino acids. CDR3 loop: CASSKGYAEAFF. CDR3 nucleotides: TGCGCCAGCAGCAAAGGTTACGCTGAAGCTTTCTTT.

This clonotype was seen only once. The CDR3: CASSMGLSTDTQYF. CDR3 bases: TGTGCCAGCAGCATGGGACTGAGCACAGATACGCAGTATTTT. This chain links TRBV11-1 with TRBJ2-3; D is perhaps TRBD2 (6 bases). Germline V gene sequence: CDR1 SGHAT, CDR2 FQDESV (reference sequence). V shed 5 bases and J shed 0 bases, with 9 bases lying between them. The CDR3 runs 14 residues.

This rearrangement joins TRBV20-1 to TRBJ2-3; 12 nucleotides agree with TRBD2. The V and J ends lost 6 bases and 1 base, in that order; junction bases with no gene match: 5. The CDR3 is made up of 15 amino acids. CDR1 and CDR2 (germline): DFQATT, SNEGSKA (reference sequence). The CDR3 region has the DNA TGCAGTGCCATACTAGCGGGAGGCCGCACAGATACGCAGTATTTT. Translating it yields CSAILAGGRTDTQYF.

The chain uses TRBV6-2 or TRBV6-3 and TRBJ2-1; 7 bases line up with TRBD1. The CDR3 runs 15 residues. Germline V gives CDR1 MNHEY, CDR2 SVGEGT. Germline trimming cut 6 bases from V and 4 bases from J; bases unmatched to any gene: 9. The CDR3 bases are TGTGCCAGCAGCATAAGACAGGGATATTACAATGAGCAGTTCTTC. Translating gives CASSIRQGYYNEQFF.

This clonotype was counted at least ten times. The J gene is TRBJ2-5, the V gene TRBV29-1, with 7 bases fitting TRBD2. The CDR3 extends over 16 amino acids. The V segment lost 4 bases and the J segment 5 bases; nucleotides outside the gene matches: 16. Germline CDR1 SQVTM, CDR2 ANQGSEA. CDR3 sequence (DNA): TGCAGCGTTGGGGGCCGTGCTAGCGGTCCTGGGGAGACCCAGTACTTC. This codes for CSVGGRASGPGETQYF. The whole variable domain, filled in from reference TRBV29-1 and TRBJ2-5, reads SAVISQKPSRDICQRGTSLTIQCQVDSQVTMMFWYRQQPGQSLTLIATANQGSEATYESGFVIDKFPISRPNLTFSTLTVSNMSPEDSSIYLCSVGGRASGPGETQYFGPGTRLLVL.

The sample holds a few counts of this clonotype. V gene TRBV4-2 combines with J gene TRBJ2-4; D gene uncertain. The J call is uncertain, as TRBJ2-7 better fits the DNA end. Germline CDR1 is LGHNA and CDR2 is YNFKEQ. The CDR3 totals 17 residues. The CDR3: CASSQVVVTQGPYEQYF. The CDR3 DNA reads TGTGCCAGCAGCCAAGTCGTAGTTACTCAAGGCCCCTACGAGCAGTACTTC.

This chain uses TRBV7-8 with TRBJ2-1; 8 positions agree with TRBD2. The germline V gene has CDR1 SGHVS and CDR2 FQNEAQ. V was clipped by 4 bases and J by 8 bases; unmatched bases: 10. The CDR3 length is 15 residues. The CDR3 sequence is CASSSKSGGWDEQFF. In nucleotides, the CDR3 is TGTGCCAGCAGCTCGAAAAGCGGGGGCTGGGATGAGCAGTTCTTC.

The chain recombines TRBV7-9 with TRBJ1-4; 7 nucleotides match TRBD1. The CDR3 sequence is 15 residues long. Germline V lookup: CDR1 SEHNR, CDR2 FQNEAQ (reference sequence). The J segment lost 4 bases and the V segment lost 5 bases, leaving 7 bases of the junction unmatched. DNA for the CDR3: TGTGCCAGCAGCCCGGGGACAGATAATAATGAAAAACTGTTTTTT. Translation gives CASSPGTDNNEKLFF.

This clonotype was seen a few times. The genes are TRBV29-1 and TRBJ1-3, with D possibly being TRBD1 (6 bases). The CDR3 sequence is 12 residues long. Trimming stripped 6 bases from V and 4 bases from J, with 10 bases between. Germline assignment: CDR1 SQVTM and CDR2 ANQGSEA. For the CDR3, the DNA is TGCAGCGTGTGGACAGTCGGAAACACCATATATTTT. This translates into CSVWTVGNTIYF.